These 21 T cell receptor beta chains were all obtained from the same sample, sequenced in a study of PD-L1 blockade in urothelial cancer. Regarding time point: peripheral blood 6 weeks after treatment start. Libraries were prepared by immunoSEQ multiplex PCR; TCRdb keeps only in-frame clonotypes and omits some of them. The profile covers 35,000 to 55,000 clones, with about 80% appearing a single time and around 15% taken by the ten largest. Sequencing was performed on PBMCs, taken around atezolizumab (anti-PD-L1) treatment. The receptors derive from a man aged 55 to 69 with urothelial cancer.

The chain couples TRBV11-2 to TRBJ1-4, with TRBD1 matching over 10 bases. Per germline, CDR1 SGHAT and CDR2 FQNNGV. Germline trimming cut 5 bases from V and 4 bases from J; bases unmatched to any gene: 16. The CDR3 length is 19 residues. CDR3 nucleotide sequence: TGTGCCAGCAGCCGACCGGCGGGACAGGGGAAGTTGGGTAATGAAAAACTGTTTTTT. Translated: CASSRPAGQGKLGNEKLFF.

This clone turned up a few times. V and J are TRBV30 and TRBJ2-6; possible D gene TRBD1, 6 bases. V lost 2 bases, J lost 0 bases, and 14 bases lay in between. CDR1 and CDR2 from the germline V gene are GTSNPN and SVGIG (reference sequence). CDR3 length equals 17 residues. The CDR3 region has the DNA TGTGCCTGGAGTAACTGGGGGCTCAGCTCTGGGGCCAACGTCCTGACTTTC. As protein: CAWSNWGLSSGANVLTF.

This chain links TRBV13 with TRBJ2-1, with TRBD2 matching 11 bases. V shed 4 bases and J 9 bases; nucleotides not matched to a gene: 8. Per germline, CDR1 PRHDT and CDR2 FYEKMQ (reference sequence). This CDR3 has 15 residues. CDR3 in amino acids: CASSYSGGAGSEQFF. The CDR3 DNA reads as TGTGCCAGCAGCTATAGCGGGGGGGCGGGGAGTGAGCAGTTCTTC.

This chain uses TRBV30 with TRBJ1-6; D is ambiguous. There are 12 residues in the CDR3. Germline CDR1 reads GTSNPN; CDR2 reads SVGIG (reference sequence). V was trimmed by 2 bases and J by 7 bases, leaving 6 bases between them. The CDR3 bases are TGTGCCTGGAGTACGGGGAATTCACCCCTCCACTTT. This sequence encodes CAWSTGNSPLHF. Using reference TRBV30 and TRBJ1-6 for the parts outside the CDR3, the full variable domain is SQTIHQWPATLVQPVGSPLSLECTVEGTSNPNLYWYRQAAGRGLQLLFYSVGIGQISSEVPQNLSASRPQDRQFILSSKKLLLSDSGFYLCAWSTGNSPLHFGNGTRLTVT.

The chain has TRBV6-1 and TRBJ2-5; the D is unclear. Germline lookup yields CDR1 MNHNS and CDR2 SASEGT. Trimming removed 6 bases at V and 0 bases at J, with 11 bases between. This CDR3 has 14 residues. The CDR3: CASRATENQETQYF. The DNA for the CDR3 is TGTGCCAGCAGAGCAACAGAGAACCAAGAGACCCAGTACTTC.

This chain connects TRBV7-2 to TRBJ2-7; possibly TRBD1 for D (6 bases). Germline CDR1 is SGHTA and CDR2 is FQGNSA. Trimming shortened V by 1 base and J by 6 bases, and 10 bases separated the two germline ends. This CDR3 has 13 amino acids. CDR3 amino acids: CASSLDRVSEQYF. CDR3 in DNA: TGTGCCAGCAGCTTAGACAGGGTTTCCGAGCAGTACTTC.

V is TRBV7-6 and J is TRBJ2-2; D remains unclear. The CDR3 loop spans 13 amino acids. The ends were cut back, 2 bases at V and 8 bases at J, with 9 bases in the middle. Per germline, CDR1 SGHVS and CDR2 FNYEAQ. CDR3 DNA sequence: TGTGCCAGCAGCTTAAACTGGGCAGGGGAGCTGTTTTTT. Residues: CASSLNWAGELFF.

As regards this clone: The sample has other DNA sequences that encode this CDR3 too. The rearrangement joins TRBV5-1 to TRBJ2-1; 7 bases agree with TRBD2. Germline CDR1 reads SGHRS; CDR2 reads YFSETQ. V dropped 0 bases and J dropped 7; count of bases not matched to a gene: 7. CDR3 length: 15 amino acids. The CDR3 sequence: CASSLGGGAGNEQFF. The CDR3 nucleotides are TGCGCCAGCAGCTTGGGCGGGGGTGCGGGGAATGAGCAGTTCTTC.

The chain joins TRBV2 to TRBJ2-2; a weak D match, TRBD1 (6 bases). Trimming took off 5 bases at V and 0 bases at J, with 13 bases between the two ends. There are 16 residues in the CDR3. Germline loops: CDR1 SNHLY, CDR2 FYNNEI. Here the CDR3 reads CASSPKTGTNTGELFF. CDR3 in DNA: TGTGCCAGCAGTCCCAAGACAGGAACGAACACCGGGGAGCTGTTTTTT. The variable domain in full, completed from reference TRBV2 and TRBJ2-2, reads EPEVTQTPSHQVTQMGQEVILRCVPISNHLYFYWYRQILGQKVEFLVSFYNNEISEKSEIFDDQFSVERPDGSNFTLKIRSTKLEDSAMYFCASSPKTGTNTGELFFGEGSRLTVL.

The chain is built from TRBV29-1 and TRBJ2-5; possible D gene TRBD1, 6 bases. V was clipped by 6 bases and J by 4 bases, with 12 bases between them. Germline V gene sequence: CDR1 SQVTM, CDR2 ANQGSEA. CDR3 length: 12 amino acids. The CDR3 reads CSVRTGRETQYF. The CDR3, as DNA: TGCAGCGTCCGAACAGGGAGAGAGACCCAGTACTTC. Full variable domain (missing parts from reference TRBV29-1 and TRBJ2-5): SAVISQKPSRDICQRGTSLTIQCQVDSQVTMMFWYRQQPGQSLTLIATANQGSEATYESGFVIDKFPISRPNLTFSTLTVSNMSPEDSSIYLCSVRTGRETQYFGPGTRLLVL.

The gene calls are TRBV28 and TRBJ1-1, with 8 bases aligning to TRBD1. V shed 3 bases and J 3 bases; nucleotides not matched to a gene: 9. The CDR3 contains 16 residues. Germline values: CDR1 MDHEN, CDR2 SYDVKM. The CDR3 region is CASSFAGGERYTEAFF. The CDR3 nucleotides are TGTGCCAGCAGTTTTGCAGGGGGCGAGAGGTACACTGAAGCTTTCTTT.

This chain uses TRBV28 with TRBJ1-4; no reliable D call. The CDR3 is 16 amino acids. Deletions cut 3 bases from V and 7 bases from J, with 18 bases between. Germline loops: CDR1 MDHEN, CDR2 SYDVKM. This CDR3 reads CASSLEPGPRIEKLFF. The CDR3 DNA follows: TGTGCCAGCAGTTTGGAGCCGGGTCCCCGTATTGAAAAACTGTTTTTT.

The chain carries TRBV5-1 and TRBJ2-2, with D possibly TRBD1 on 6 matching bases. The CDR3 consists of 16 residues. CDR1 SGHRS and CDR2 YFSETQ come from the germline V gene. The ends were cut back, 3 bases at V and 1 base at J, with 13 bases in the middle. CDR3 protein: CASSSSGTRNTGELFF. The CDR3 DNA sequence: TGCGCCAGCAGCTCTTCAGGGACAAGGAACACCGGGGAGCTGTTTTTT.

This clone was counted between two and nine times. The chain combines TRBV12-5 with TRBJ2-2; TRBD1 aligns across 7 bases. J was trimmed by 5 bases and V by 1 base; bases with no gene match: 13. Germline V lookup: CDR1 LGHNT, CDR2 FRNRAP. This CDR3 is 18 amino acids long. The CDR3 loop is CASGLERKTGSGTGELFF. CDR3 DNA sequence: TGTGCTAGTGGTTTGGAGAGAAAGACAGGGAGTGGAACCGGGGAGCTGTTTTTT. Complete variable domain (other parts from reference TRBV12-5 and TRBJ2-2): DARVTQTPRHKVTEMGQEVTMRCQPILGHNTVFWYRQTMMQGLELLAYFRNRAPLDDSGMPKDRFSAEMPDATLATLKIQPSEPRDSAVYFCASGLERKTGSGTGELFFGEGSRLTVL.

The genes are TRBV27 and TRBJ2-3, with TRBD2 matching 9 bases. CDR1 is MNHEY, CDR2 SMNVEV, per germline (reference sequence). The trim removed 8 bases at V and 3 bases at J, leaving 9 bases unmatched. This CDR3 comprises 15 residues. The DNA of the CDR3 is TGTGCCAGCCGTGCGGGGGGGGCCTTGACAGATACGCAGTATTTT. Its protein is CASRAGGALTDTQYF.

The chain employs TRBV6-1 and TRBJ2-7, with D perhaps TRBD1 (5 bases). Germline values: CDR1 MNHNS, CDR2 SASEGT. The CDR3 has 13 residues. V gave up 8 bases and J gave up 4 bases, with 15 bases separating them. CDR3 residues: CASYKTGQYEQYF. In DNA, the CDR3 is TGTGCCAGCTATAAAACAGGACAATACGAGCAGTACTTC.

CDR3 DNA: TGTGCCAGCAGTTCAAACTCGCTAGCGTACTCTGGGGCCAACGTCCTGACTTTC. It is translated as CASSSNSLAYSGANVLTF. This chain links TRBV27 with TRBJ2-6, with a tentative D call TRBD2 (6 bases). The CDR3 spans 18 residues. The V gene lost 4 bases and the J gene lost 0 bases, with 16 bases spanning the gap. In germline, CDR1 is MNHEY, CDR2 SMNVEV (reference sequence).

The chain recombines TRBV5-4 with TRBJ2-5; D not resolved. CDR3 length: 12 residues. Germline V CDR1 and CDR2: SGHNT, YYREEE (reference sequence). The ends were cut back, 1 base at V and 8 bases at J, with 9 bases in the middle. The CDR3 nucleotides are TGTGCCAGCAGCTTGACTGGTCAAACCCAGTACTTC. Protein: CASSLTGQTQYF. The full variable domain, its missing parts supplied by reference TRBV5-4 and TRBJ2-5, is ETGVTQSPTHLIKTRGQQVTLRCSSQSGHNTVSWYQQALGQGPQFIFQYYREEENGRGNFPPRFSGLQFPNYSSELNVNALELDDSALYLCASSLTGQTQYFGPGTRLLVL.

J is TRBJ2-6 and V is TRBV5-6, with 7 bases matching TRBD2. V lost 3 bases to trimming and J lost 0 bases; unmatched junction nucleotides: 6. Germline CDR1 reads SGHDT; CDR2 reads YYEEEE. CDR3 length: 17 amino acids. The CDR3 DNA reads as TGTGCCAGCAGCTGGGGGGGACGGACCTCTGGGGCCAACGTCCTGACTTTC. Residues: CASSWGGRTSGANVLTF. Looking up the rest from reference TRBV5-6 and TRBJ2-6 gives the full variable domain: DAGVTQSPTHLIKTRGQQVTLRCSPKSGHDTVSWYQQALGQGPQFIFQYYEEEERQRGNFPDRFSGHQFPNYSSELNVNALLLGDSALYLCASSWGGRTSGANVLTFGAGSRLTVL.

This clone was observed a single time. CDR3 sequence: CASSRSGDLYEQYF. DNA for the CDR3: TGCGCCAGCAGCCGGTCAGGGGATCTCTACGAGCAGTACTTC. This sequence joins TRBV5-1 and TRBJ2-7; possible D gene TRBD1, 6 bases. Germline V gene lookup returns CDR1 SGHRS and CDR2 YFSETQ. V dropped 4 bases and J dropped 3 bases, with 14 bases sitting between them. This CDR3 contains 14 residues.

The chain recombines TRBV6-5 with TRBJ2-1; 10 bases line up with TRBD1. There are 15 residues in the CDR3. V shed 2 bases, J shed 8 bases, and the junction held 6 bases outside the gene matches. The germline CDR1 and CDR2 sequences are MNHEY and SVGAGI. For the CDR3, the DNA is TGTGCCAGCAGTTACAGGACAGGGGGTCGAGATGAGCAGTTCTTC. The encoded protein is CASSYRTGGRDEQFF.